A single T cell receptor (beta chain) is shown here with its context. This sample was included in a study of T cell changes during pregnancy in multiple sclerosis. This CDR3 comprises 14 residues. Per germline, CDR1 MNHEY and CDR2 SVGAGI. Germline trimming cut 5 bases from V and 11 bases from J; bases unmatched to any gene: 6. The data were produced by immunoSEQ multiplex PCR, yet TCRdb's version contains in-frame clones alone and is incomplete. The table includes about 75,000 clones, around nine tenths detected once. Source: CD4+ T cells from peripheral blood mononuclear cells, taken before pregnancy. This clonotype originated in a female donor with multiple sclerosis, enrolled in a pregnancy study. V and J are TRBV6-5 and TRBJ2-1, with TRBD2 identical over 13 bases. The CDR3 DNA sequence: TGTGCCAGCAGTCGGACTAGCGGGGGATTACAGCAGTTCTTC. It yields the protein CASSRTSGGLQQFF.